This entry lists 23 T cell receptor beta chains sequenced from one sample in a study of CXCR3-negative and CXCR3-positive naive CD8 T cells (dated by TCRdb to between 2018 and 2020). The paper's findings and limits, for the study overall: Compared with CXCR3-negative naive cells, CXCR3-positive naive cells had TRB CDR3s with higher hydrophobicity (lower Kidera factor 4), lower energy, and higher strength and volume indices.

Sequenced using a NextSeq 550. The Human TCR Profiling Kit (MiLaboratory) was used to prepare UMI-labeled 5' RACE TRB cDNA libraries. TCRdb reprocessed the reads and provides one entry for every CDR3 protein sequence; no DNA is given. The table for this sample lists roughly 130,000 distinct CDR3 sequences. Clones ranked in the top ten supply roughly 0.6% of the sample. No antigen is known for these receptors. The sample was naive CXCR3+ CD8+ T cells from blood. The cell subset or site label, read with the paper, signifies: CD45RO-CCR7+CD27+CD95- naive CD8+ T cells expressing CXCR3 (TNR3+). Every receptor here comes from a human donor in good health. Some clones in this sample may be carry-over from other donors' samples.

The J gene is TRBJ2-1, the V gene TRBV7-2; the TRBD1 assignment by TCRdb is unverifiable without DNA. This CDR3 is 13 amino acids long. Germline CDR1 SGHTA, CDR2 FQGNSA. The CDR3 is CASSLGGFNEQFF.

The chain combines TRBV7-9 with TRBJ1-2; with no DNA, the TCRdb D assignment of TRBD1 cannot be verified. CDR1 SEHNR and CDR2 FQNEAQ come from the germline V gene (reference sequence). The CDR3 is made up of 13 amino acids. The CDR3: CASSVRDSYGYTF.

The chain combines TRBV12-3 or TRBV12-4 with TRBJ2-1; TCRdb names TRBD1, which stays unverified in the absence of DNA. This CDR3 has 14 residues. Here the CDR3 reads CASRPTGIYNEQFF.

The CDR3 reads CSVEVPELGPSTDTQYF. This chain uses TRBV29-1 with TRBJ2-3; checking the TCRdb D call of TRBD2 is not possible without DNA. Germline V lookup: CDR1 SQVTM, CDR2 ANQGSEA. The CDR3 spans 17 residues.

The chain combines TRBV7-9 with TRBJ2-1; TCRdb lists TRBD2, though no DNA is available to test this call. This CDR3 comprises 16 residues. Germline V CDR1 and CDR2: SEHNR, FQNEAQ (reference sequence). Here the CDR3 reads CASSHSGGIRYNEQFF.

The chain couples TRBV12-3 or TRBV12-4 to TRBJ2-2; with no DNA, the TCRdb D assignment of TRBD1 cannot be verified. The CDR3 contains 16 residues. CDR3 in amino acids: CASSLTAGTSTGELFF.

This chain links TRBV19 with TRBJ2-7; the D call of TRBD1 rests on TCRdb alone, since no DNA is present to check it. This CDR3 has 12 residues. Germline assignment: CDR1 LNHDA and CDR2 SQIVND (reference sequence). The CDR3 sequence: CASSTGTGEQYF.

This rearrangement joins TRBV7-9 to TRBJ1-2. Looked up from germline, CDR1 is SEHNR and CDR2 is FQNEAQ (reference sequence). The CDR3 extends over 13 amino acids. The CDR3 region is CASSFVGGDGYTF.

The gene calls are TRBV6-2 or TRBV6-3 and TRBJ1-2; TCRdb's assignment of TRBD1 cannot be checked, as there is no DNA. Per germline, CDR1 MNHEY and CDR2 SVGEGT. The CDR3 has 14 residues. The CDR3 protein is CASSSPGTPYGYTF.

CDR3 protein: CAISEEVGLAGISYEQYF. This rearrangement joins TRBV10-3 to TRBJ2-7; TCRdb calls TRBD2, which cannot be checked without DNA. Germline values: CDR1 ENHRY, CDR2 SYGVKD. The CDR3 is 18 residues long.

The chain employs TRBV28 and TRBJ2-7; there is no DNA to check the TCRdb D call of TRBD1. Germline V gives CDR1 MDHEN, CDR2 SYDVKM. The CDR3 is 15 residues long. The CDR3 here is CASSDVGTGSYEQYF.

The CDR3: CSVETGDYNYGYTF. The V and J genes are TRBV29-1 and TRBJ1-2; the D gene TCRdb calls, TRBD1, cannot be checked with no DNA. The CDR3 extends over 14 amino acids. The germline gives CDR1 SQVTM, CDR2 ANQGSEA.

The chain recombines TRBV28 with TRBJ1-3. The CDR3 covers 16 residues. CDR1 and CDR2 (germline): MDHEN, SYDVKM. Here the CDR3 reads CASSSGTGISGNTIYF. Variable domain in full (rest from reference TRBV28 and TRBJ1-3): DVKVTQSSRYLVKRTGEKVFLECVQDMDHENMFWYRQDPGLGLRLIYFSYDVKMKEKGDIPEGYSVSREKKERFSLILESASTNQTSMYLCASSSGTGISGNTIYFGEGSWLTVV.

J is TRBJ1-1 and V is TRBV12-3 or TRBV12-4; the D gene TCRdb calls, TRBD1, cannot be checked with no DNA. This CDR3 has 13 amino acids. The CDR3 is CASKPDRPTEAFF.

This chain joins TRBV28 and TRBJ2-1. Germline V gene lookup returns CDR1 MDHEN and CDR2 SYDVKM. The CDR3 spans 13 residues. CDR3: CASSLTADNEQFF.

The chain recombines TRBV4-2 with TRBJ2-7. Germline V lookup: CDR1 LGHNA, CDR2 YNFKEQ. This CDR3 is built from 15 residues. This CDR3 reads CASSQDSDSSYEQYF.

The rearrangement joins TRBV29-1 to TRBJ2-3; TCRdb's assignment of TRBD2 cannot be checked, as there is no DNA. Germline V gives CDR1 SQVTM, CDR2 ANQGSEA. The CDR3 is made up of 15 amino acids. This chain's CDR3 is CSVTSTSRPTDTQYF.

The J gene is TRBJ1-2, the V gene TRBV7-9; TCRdb outputs TRBD1, but without DNA this stays unchecked. Germline values: CDR1 SEHNR, CDR2 FQNEAQ (reference sequence). This CDR3 is built from 14 residues. The CDR3 sequence is CASSLGQGVDGYTF.

V is TRBV28 and J is TRBJ1-5. The CDR3 runs to 17 residues. Germline CDR1 is MDHEN and CDR2 is SYDVKM. The CDR3 loop reads CASSLWSGAGSNQPQHF.

The chain uses TRBV19 and TRBJ1-1; TCRdb picks TRBD1, but there is no DNA to check that call. The CDR3 length is 15 residues. Per the germline V gene, CDR1 is LNHDA and CDR2 is SQIVND (reference sequence). CDR3 region: CASQWRGQGHTEAFF.

V and J are TRBV5-8 and TRBJ2-7. The CDR3 has 15 amino acids. The V gene's germline CDR1 is SGHTS and CDR2 YDEGEE. The CDR3 spells CASSQHYRVPYEQYF.

This rearrangement joins TRBV7-9 to TRBJ2-7. Germline V CDR1 and CDR2: SEHNR, FQNEAQ (reference sequence). This CDR3 contains 13 residues. The chain's CDR3 is CASSWGSSYEQYF.

The chain uses TRBV6-2 or TRBV6-3 and TRBJ2-7. This CDR3 has 17 amino acids. Germline-derived CDR1 and CDR2 are MNHEY and SVGEGT. The CDR3 spells CASSYRFRLAVSYEQYF.